The present T cell receptor beta chain was sequenced within a study of CD8 T cells in Susac syndrome. The CDR3 spans 16 residues. CDR1 is KGHDR, CDR2 SFDVKD, per germline. V lost 3 bases and J 4 bases, leaving 16 bases between the germline ends. Sequencing of TCR beta drew on CD8+ and CD4+ T cells from blood. Random hexamers served to reverse transcribe about 0.5 to 1 ug RNA. TCRdb re-called the immunoSEQ multiplex PCR reads with MiXCR, one entry per CDR3 protein. This table has around 200,000 distinct CDR3 sequences, roughly 95% appearing once. This clonotype was sampled from a human donor in good health. The gene calls are TRBV24-1 and TRBJ2-3, with D tentatively TRBD1 (7 bases). Sequencing input: CD4+ T cells from PBMCs. CDR3 in DNA: TGTGCCACCAGTGATCCACAGGGGAGGAGATCAGATACGCAGTATTTT. Translated, it gives CATSDPQGRRSDTQYF.